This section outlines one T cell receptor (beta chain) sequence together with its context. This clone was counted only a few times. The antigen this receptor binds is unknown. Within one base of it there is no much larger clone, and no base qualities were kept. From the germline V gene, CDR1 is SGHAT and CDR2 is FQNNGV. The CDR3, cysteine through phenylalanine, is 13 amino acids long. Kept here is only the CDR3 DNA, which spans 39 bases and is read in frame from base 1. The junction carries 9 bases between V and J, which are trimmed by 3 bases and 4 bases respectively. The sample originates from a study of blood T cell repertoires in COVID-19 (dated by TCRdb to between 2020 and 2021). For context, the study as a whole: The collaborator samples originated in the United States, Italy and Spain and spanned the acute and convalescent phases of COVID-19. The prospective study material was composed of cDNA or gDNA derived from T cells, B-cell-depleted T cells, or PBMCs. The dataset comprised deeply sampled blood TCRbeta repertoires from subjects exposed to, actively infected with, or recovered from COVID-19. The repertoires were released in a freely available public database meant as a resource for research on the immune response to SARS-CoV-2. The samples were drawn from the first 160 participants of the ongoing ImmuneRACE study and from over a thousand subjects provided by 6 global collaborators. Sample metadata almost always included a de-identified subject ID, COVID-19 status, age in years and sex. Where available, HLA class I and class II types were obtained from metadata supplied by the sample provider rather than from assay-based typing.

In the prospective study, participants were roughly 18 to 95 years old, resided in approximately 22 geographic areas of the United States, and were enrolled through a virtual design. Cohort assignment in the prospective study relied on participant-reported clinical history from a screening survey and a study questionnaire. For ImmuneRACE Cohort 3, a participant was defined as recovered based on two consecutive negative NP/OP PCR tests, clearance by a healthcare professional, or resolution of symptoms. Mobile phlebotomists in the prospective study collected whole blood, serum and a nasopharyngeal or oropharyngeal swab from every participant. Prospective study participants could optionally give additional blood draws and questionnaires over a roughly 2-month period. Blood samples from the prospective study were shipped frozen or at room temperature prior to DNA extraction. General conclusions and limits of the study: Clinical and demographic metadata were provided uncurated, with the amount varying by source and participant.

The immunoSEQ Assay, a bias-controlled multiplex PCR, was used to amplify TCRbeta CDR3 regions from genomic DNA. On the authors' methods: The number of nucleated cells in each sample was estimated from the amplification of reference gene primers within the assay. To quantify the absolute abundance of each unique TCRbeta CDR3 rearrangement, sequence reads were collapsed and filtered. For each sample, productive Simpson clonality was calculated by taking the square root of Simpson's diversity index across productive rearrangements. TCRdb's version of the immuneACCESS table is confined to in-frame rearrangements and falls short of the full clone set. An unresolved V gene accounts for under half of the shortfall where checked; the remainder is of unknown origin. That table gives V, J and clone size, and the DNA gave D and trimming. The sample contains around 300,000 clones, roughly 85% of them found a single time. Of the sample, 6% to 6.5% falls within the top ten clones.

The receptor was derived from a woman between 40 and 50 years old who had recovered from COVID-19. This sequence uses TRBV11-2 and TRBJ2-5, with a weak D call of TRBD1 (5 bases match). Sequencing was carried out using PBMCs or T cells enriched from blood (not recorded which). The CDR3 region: CASSFRDGETQYF. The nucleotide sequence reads TGTGCCAGCAGCTTCAGGGATGGAGAGACCCAGTACTTC.